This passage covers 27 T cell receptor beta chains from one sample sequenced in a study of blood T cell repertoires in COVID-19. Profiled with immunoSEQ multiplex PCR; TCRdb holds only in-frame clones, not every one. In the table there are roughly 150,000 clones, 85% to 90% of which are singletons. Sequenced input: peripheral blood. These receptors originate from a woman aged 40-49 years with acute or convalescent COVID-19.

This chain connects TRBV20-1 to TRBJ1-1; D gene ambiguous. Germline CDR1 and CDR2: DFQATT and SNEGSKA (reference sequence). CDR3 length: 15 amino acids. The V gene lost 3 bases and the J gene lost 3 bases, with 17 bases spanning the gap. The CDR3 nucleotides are TGCAGTGCTAGTACTCGGGGTTTTGGGGACACTGAAGCTTTCTTT. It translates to CSASTRGFGDTEAFF.

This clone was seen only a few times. This CDR3 is CASSLGRYVYNSPLHF. Written as DNA, the CDR3 is TGTGCCAGTAGTCTCGGTCGCTACGTCTATAATTCACCCCTCCACTTT. The chain carries TRBV19 and TRBJ1-6; D gene ambiguous. The CDR3 is 16 amino acids. V shed 5 bases and J shed 3 bases, with 14 bases lying between them. Germline lookup yields CDR1 LNHDA and CDR2 SQIVND (reference sequence).

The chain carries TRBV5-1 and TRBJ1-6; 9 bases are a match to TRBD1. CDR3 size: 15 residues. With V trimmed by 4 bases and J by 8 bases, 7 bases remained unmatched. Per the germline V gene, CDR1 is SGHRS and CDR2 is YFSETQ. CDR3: CASSLGQGFDSPLHF. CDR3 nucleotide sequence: TGCGCCAGCAGCCTGGGACAGGGTTTCGATTCACCCCTCCACTTT.

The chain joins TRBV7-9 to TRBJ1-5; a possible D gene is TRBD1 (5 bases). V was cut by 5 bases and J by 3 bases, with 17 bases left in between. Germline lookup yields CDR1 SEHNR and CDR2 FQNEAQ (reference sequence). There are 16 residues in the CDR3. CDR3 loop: CASSIVRDSINQPQHF. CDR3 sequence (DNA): TGTGCCAGCAGCATAGTCCGGGACTCGATCAATCAGCCCCAGCATTTT.

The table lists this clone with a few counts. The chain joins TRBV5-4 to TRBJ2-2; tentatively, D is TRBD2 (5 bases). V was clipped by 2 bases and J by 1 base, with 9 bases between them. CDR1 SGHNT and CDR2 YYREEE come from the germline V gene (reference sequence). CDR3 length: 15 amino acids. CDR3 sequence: CASSLGGLNTGELFF. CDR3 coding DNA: TGTGCCAGCAGCTTAGGCGGACTGAACACCGGGGAGCTGTTTTTT.

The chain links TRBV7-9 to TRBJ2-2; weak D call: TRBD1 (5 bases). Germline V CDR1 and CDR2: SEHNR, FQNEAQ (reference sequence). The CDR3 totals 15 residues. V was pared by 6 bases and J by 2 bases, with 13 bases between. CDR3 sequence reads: CASRETEVNTGELFF. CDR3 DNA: TGTGCCAGCAGGGAGACAGAGGTTAACACCGGGGAGCTGTTTTTT.

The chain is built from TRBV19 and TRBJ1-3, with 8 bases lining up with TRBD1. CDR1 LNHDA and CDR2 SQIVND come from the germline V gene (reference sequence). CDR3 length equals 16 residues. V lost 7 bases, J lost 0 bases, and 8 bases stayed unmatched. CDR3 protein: CASTQGAVSSGNTIYF. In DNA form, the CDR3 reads TGTGCCAGTACCCAGGGGGCCGTGAGCTCTGGAAACACCATATATTTT.

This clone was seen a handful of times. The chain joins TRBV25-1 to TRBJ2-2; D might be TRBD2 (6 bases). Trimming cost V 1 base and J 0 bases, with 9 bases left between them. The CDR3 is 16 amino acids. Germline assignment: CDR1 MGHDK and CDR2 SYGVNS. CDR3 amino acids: CASSELRDSNTGELFF. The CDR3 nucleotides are TGTGCCAGCAGTGAATTGAGGGACTCGAACACCGGGGAGCTGTTTTTT.

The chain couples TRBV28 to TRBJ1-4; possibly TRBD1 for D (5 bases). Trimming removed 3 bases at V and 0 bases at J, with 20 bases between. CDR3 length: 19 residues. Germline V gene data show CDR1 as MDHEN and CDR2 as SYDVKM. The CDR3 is CASSFAPWGVTATNEKLFF. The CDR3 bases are TGTGCCAGCAGTTTCGCCCCTTGGGGGGTAACTGCAACTAATGAAAAACTGTTTTTT. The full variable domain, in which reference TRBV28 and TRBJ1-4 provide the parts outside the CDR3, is DVKVTQSSRYLVKRTGEKVFLECVQDMDHENMFWYRQDPGLGLRLIYFSYDVKMKEKGDIPEGYSVSREKKERFSLILESASTNQTSMYLCASSFAPWGVTATNEKLFFGSGTQLSVL.

CDR3 DNA sequence: TGTGCCTGGAGGGTGACAGGGGGGGTAGACACTGAAGCTTTCTTT. This translates into CAWRVTGGVDTEAFF. The V call is TRBV30, the J call TRBJ1-1; 9 bases are a match to TRBD1. Trimming took 3 bases from V and 3 from J; bases not matched to a gene: 8. The CDR3 covers 15 residues. Per germline, CDR1 GTSNPN and CDR2 SVGIG (reference sequence).

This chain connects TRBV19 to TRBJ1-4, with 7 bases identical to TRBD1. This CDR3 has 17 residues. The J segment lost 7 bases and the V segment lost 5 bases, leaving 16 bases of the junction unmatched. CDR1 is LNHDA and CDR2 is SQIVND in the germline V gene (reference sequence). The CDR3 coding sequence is TGTGCCAGTAGTTTGGGGACAGATCGCCTGGGCGGTGAAAAACTGTTTTTT. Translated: CASSLGTDRLGGEKLFF.

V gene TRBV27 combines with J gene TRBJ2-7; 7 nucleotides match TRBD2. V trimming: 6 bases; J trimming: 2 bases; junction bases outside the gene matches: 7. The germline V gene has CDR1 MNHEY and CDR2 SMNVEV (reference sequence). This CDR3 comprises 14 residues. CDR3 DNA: TGTGCCAGCAGGACCGGGACTATTCCCTACGAGCAGTACTTC. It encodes CASRTGTIPYEQYF.

CDR3 sequence: CAWNRELPDEQFF. In nucleotides, the CDR3 is TGTGCCTGGAACAGGGAACTCCCTGATGAGCAGTTCTTC. The rearrangement links TRBV30 to TRBJ2-1, with TRBD1 as a possible D gene (6 bases). Germline V CDR1 and CDR2: GTSNPN, SVGIG (reference sequence). This CDR3 spans 13 amino acids. V lost 4 bases, J lost 8 bases, and 15 bases lay in between.

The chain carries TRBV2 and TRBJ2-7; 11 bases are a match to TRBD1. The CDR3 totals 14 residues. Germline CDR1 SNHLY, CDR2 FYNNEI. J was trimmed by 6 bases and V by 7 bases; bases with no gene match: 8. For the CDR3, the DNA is TGTGCCAGCACCGAAACAGGGACAGGGGGCGAGCAGTACTTC. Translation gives CASTETGTGGEQYF.

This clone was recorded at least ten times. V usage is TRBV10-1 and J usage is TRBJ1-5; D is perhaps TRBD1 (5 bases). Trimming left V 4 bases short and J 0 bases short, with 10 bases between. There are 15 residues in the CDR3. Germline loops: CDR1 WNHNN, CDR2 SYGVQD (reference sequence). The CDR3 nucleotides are TGCGCCAGCAGTGTAGTAGGGGTTAGCAATCAGCCCCAGCATTTT. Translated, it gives CASSVVGVSNQPQHF.

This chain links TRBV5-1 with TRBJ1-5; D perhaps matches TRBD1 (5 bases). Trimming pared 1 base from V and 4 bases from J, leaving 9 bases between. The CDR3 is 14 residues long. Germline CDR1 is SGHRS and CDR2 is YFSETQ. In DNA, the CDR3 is TGCGCCAGCAGCTTGACAGGTATGAATCAGCCCCAGCATTTT. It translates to CASSLTGMNQPQHF.

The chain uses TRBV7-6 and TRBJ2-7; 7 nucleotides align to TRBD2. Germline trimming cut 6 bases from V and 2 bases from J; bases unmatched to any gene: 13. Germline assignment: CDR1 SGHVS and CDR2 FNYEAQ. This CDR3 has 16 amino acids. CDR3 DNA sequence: TGTGCCAGCAGTCAAACCGGGGGGTTGGCACCCTACGAGCAGTACTTC. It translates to CASSQTGGLAPYEQYF.

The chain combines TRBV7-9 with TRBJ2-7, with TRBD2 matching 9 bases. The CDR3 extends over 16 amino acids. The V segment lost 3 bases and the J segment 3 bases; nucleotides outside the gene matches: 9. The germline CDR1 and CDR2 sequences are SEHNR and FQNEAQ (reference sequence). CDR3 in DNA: TGTGCCAGCAGCTTGTCATGGCGGACTAGCGACTACGAGCAGTACTTC. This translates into CASSLSWRTSDYEQYF.

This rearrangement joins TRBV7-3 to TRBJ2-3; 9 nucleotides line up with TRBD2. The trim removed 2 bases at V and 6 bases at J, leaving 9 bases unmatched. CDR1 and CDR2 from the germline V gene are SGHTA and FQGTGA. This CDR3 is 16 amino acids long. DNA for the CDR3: TGTGCCAGCAGCTTATATGAAGCGGGGGGACCCGATACGCAGTATTTT. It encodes CASSLYEAGGPDTQYF.

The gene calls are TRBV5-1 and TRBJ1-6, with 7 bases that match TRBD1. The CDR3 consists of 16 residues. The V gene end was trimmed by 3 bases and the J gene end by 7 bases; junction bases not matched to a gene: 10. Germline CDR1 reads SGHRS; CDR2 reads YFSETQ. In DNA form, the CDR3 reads TGCGCCAGCAGCTCCGCTGCCACAGGGGTGAATTCACCCCTCCACTTT. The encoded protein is CASSSAATGVNSPLHF.

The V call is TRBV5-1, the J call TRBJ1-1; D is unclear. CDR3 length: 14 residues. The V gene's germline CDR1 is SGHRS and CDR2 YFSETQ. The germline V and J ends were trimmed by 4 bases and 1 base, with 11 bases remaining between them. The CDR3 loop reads CASSSLGGNTEAFF. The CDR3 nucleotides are TGCGCCAGCAGCAGCCTCGGAGGGAACACTGAAGCTTTCTTT.

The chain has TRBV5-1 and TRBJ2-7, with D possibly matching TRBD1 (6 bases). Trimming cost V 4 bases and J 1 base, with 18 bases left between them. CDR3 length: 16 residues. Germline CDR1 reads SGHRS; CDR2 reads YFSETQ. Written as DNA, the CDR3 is TGCGCCAGCAGCACCTTTGGTTACAGGGATTCCTACGAGCAGTACTTC. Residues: CASSTFGYRDSYEQYF.

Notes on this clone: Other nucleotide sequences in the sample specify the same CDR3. The CDR3 bases are TGTGCCAGCTCACCGGGACAGGGAGGAACCTATGGCTACACCTTC. Translation gives CASSPGQGGTYGYTF. V gene TRBV18 combines with J gene TRBJ1-2, with 9 bases identical to TRBD1. The CDR3 sequence is 15 residues long. Trimming took 3 bases from V and 4 from J; bases not matched to a gene: 6. Looked up from germline, CDR1 is KGHSH and CDR2 is LQKENI.

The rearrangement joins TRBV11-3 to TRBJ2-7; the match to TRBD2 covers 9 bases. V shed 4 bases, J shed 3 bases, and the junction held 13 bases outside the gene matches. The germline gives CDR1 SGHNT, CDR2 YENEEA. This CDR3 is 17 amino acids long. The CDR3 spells CASSSTHSGSGFYEQYF. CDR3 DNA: TGTGCCAGCAGCTCGACCCATAGCGGGAGCGGTTTCTACGAGCAGTACTTC.

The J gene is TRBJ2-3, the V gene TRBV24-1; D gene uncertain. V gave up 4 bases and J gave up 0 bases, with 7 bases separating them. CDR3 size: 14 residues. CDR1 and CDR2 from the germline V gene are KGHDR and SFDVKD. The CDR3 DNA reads TGTGCCACCAGTGACCCCCGGAGCACAGATACGCAGTATTTT. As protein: CATSDPRSTDTQYF.

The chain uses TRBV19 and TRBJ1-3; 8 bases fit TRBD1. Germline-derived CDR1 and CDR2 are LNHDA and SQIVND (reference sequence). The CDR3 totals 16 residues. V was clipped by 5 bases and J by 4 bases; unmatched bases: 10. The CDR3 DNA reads TGTGCCAGTAGTGGTCGGACAGGGACTTCCGGAAACACCATATATTTT. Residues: CASSGRTGTSGNTIYF.

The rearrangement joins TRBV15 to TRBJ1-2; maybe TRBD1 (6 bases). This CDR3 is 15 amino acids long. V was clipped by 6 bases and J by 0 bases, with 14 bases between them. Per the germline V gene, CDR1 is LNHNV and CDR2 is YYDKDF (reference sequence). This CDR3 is CATSIAGTTNYGYTF. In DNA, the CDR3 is TGTGCCACCAGTATAGCGGGGACAACTAACTATGGCTACACCTTC.